Listed below are T cell receptor beta chains from one sample, sequenced in a study of tumor and adjacent non-tumor tissue in lung cancer. One entry per CDR3 protein results from TCRdb running MiXCR on the multiplex PCR reads. Altogether roughly 67,000 distinct CDR3 sequences are present, almost 60% being singletons, with the ten largest covering 20%. Specimen: lung tumor tissue. Receptor source: a man in his fifties with non-small cell lung cancer. Each CDR3 is given without its conserved first and last residue.

TRBJ2-7 | 12 | TRBV30 | AWGGLAAAYEQY
TRBJ2-3 | 12 | TRBV12-3/TRBV12-4 | ASSSRPGTDAQY
TRBJ1-1 | 11 | TRBV29-1 | SVDLRGNTEAF
TRBJ2-1 | 14 | TRBV30 | AWMDVQRTRKNEQF
TRBJ1-5 | 13 | TRBV20-1 | SALPGAGGNQPQH
TRBJ1-6 | 12 | TRBV4-2 | ASSQGQGGSPLH
TRBJ2-5 | 12 | TRBV7-2 | ASSLAVGEETQY
TRBJ2-5 | 11 | TRBV20-1 | SARRQGIETQY
TRBJ2-2 | 11 | TRBV10-3 | AISATGTGELF
TRBJ2-3 | 13 | TRBV20-1 | SASPTGPPAYTQY
TRBJ2-3 | 15 | TRBV11-3 | ASSLGTAGGPSDTPY
TRBJ1-1 | 15 | TRBV4-1 | DSSQDSLVVMNTEAF
TRBJ2-1 | 16 | TRBV4-1 | ASSQDPGLAASYNEQF